The clone carrying this T cell receptor (beta chain) turned up a few times. What it binds is unknown. The data stem from a study of identical twins. Study-wide results and caveats: Twin-shared out-of-frame alpha sequences were enriched for low generation probability.

Via MiXCR, TCRdb re-called the 5' RACE reads, giving one row per CDR3 protein. The sample has more than 600,000 distinct CDR3 sequences, roughly 20% seen once. Another study also made use of these data, one on T cells expressing NK-cell markers.

Source material: PBMCs. The TCR comes from a woman younger than 30 in good health.

The CDR3 region has the DNA TGTGCCAGCAGCGGGGGATTGGGGAGGCACGAGCAGTACTTC. It is translated as CASSGGLGRHEQYF. V and J are TRBV12-3 or TRBV12-4 and TRBJ2-7; the D gene is possibly TRBD2 (6 bases). The CDR3 is 14 amino acids. Trimming took 6 bases from V and 5 from J, leaving 17 bases between them.